This TCR beta chain was identified in a study of T cells expressing NK-cell markers. Across the study: From sorted CD3+CD56+NKG2C+, CD3+CD56+NKG2C- and CD3+CD56-NKG2C+ T cells came the TCR beta repertoires. The study's findings and limits: HCMV specificity of the expanded NKG2C+ T cell clones was not established.

The germline gives CDR1 SGHRS, CDR2 YFSETQ. The CDR3 extends over 16 amino acids. With respect to this clonotype: The antigen is not known.

cDNA encoding TCR beta was synthesized via 5'RACE template switching incorporating UMIs. TCRdb re-called the 5' RACE reads; every CDR3 protein appears as one record, without DNA. The table lists some 440,000 distinct CDR3 sequences. The rearrangement uses TRBV5-1 and TRBJ2-6; the D call from TCRdb, TRBD1, cannot be confirmed without DNA. The clonotype originates from a woman between 45 and 65 years old in good health. Sequencing was carried out using blood T cells: a sorted CD56 or NKG2C T cell subset, CD4+ or CD8+ T cells, or bulk PBMC T cells (not recorded which). The CDR3 sequence is CASSPTGNFGANVLTF. The full variable domain, completed using reference TRBV5-1 and TRBJ2-6, is KAGVTQTPRYLIKTRGQQVTLSCSPISGHRSVSWYQQTPGQGLQFLFEYFSETQRNKGNFPGRFSGRQFSNSRSEMNVSTLELGDSALYLCASSPTGNFGANVLTFGAGSRLTVL.